The clone carrying this T cell receptor (beta chain) was seen at least ten times. What it binds is unknown. A patient was excluded if there was uncontrolled infection, other autoimmune disease, pregnancy or lactation. More than 9.5 ml fresh peripheral blood yielded the PBMCs. V lost 0 bases and J lost 6, with 15 bases in between. Germline loops: CDR1 DFQATT, CDR2 SNEGSKA (reference sequence). This CDR3 has 15 residues. RNA transcripts provided the source from which TCR beta CDR3 regions were amplified. HTBI primers drove first-round RT-PCR of the TCR CDR3. TCRdb re-analysed the multiplex PCR reads in MiXCR, keeping a single row per CDR3 protein. The sample holds 410,000 or so distinct CDR3 sequences, 14% to 15% seen once. The sample comes from a study of T cells in Graves' hyperthyroidism and ophthalmopathy. On the study more broadly: Specimen type is peripheral blood, collected at initial diagnosis prior to any treatment. Whole-study findings and limits: Most expanded thyroid clonotypes above 0.001 also appeared in blood.

The J gene is TRBJ2-1, the V gene TRBV20-1; D is unresolved. Sequenced input: blood. This clonotype was obtained from a man between 18 and 35 years old with Graves' ophthalmopathy. The CDR3 is CSARDESVSSNEQFF. CDR3 DNA sequence: TGCAGTGCTAGAGATGAGAGCGTATCTTCCAATGAGCAGTTCTTC.